Here is one T cell receptor beta chain with its context. The antigen is undetermined. The data derive from a study of OX40 agonist ivuxolimab in advanced cancers. Study context: Ivuxolimab, which is an agonistic anti-OX40 (CD134) antibody, was administered to the patients. Study results and caveats: Compared with CD4+, CD8+ T cells on average had more expanded clones.

Produced via immunoSEQ multiplex PCR; TCRdb's table is partial and in-frame only. The table includes some 41,000 clones, approximately 90% detected once. CDR3 length: 13 amino acids. Germline loops: CDR1 SNHLY, CDR2 FYNNEI. V was shortened by 7 bases and J by 4 bases, with 12 bases between the two germline ends. This sequence joins TRBV2 and TRBJ2-3, with D tentatively TRBD1 (6 bases). This clonotype was sampled from an adult with an advanced solid tumor such as melanoma, head and neck, liver or kidney cancer. The sequencing used CD4+ or CD8+ T cells sorted from blood, collected in a trial of the OX40 agonist ivuxolimab. CDR3 in amino acids: CASMWGPADTQYF. DNA of the CDR3: TGTGCCAGCATGTGGGGGCCCGCAGATACGCAGTATTTT.